The present TCR beta chain was sequenced within a study of control samples from healthy donors and cancer patients. Only in-frame clones appear in the TCRdb table, and some are missing; sequencing was by immunoSEQ multiplex PCR. The sample contains 200,000 or so clones, roughly 94% of which appear only once. The CDR3 extends over 14 amino acids. Germline assignment: CDR1 MDHEN and CDR2 SYDVKM. The germline V and J ends were trimmed by 8 bases and 3 bases, with 16 bases remaining between them. What was sequenced was blood. The sequence was collected from a man in his fifties or sixties in good health. The chain joins TRBV28 to TRBJ1-1; D call uncertain. CDR3 nucleotides: TGTGCCAGCTGCCCCTTTATTTGGGACACTGAAGCTTTCTTT. Amino acid sequence: CASCPFIWDTEAFF.